This entry is about one T cell receptor beta chain. Its cognate antigen is unknown. The sample is drawn from a study of T-cell reconstitution after alpha-beta-depleted transplantation in children. Study outcomes and limitations: Newly made T cells mostly supplied T-cell counts and diversity one year after transplant. Several hundred expanded graft clones reportedly were the source of alpha-beta T cells about two months after transplant. From surviving recipient T cells and thymic progenitors came the high day-60 TCRbeta diversity observed in some patients.

TCRbeta library preparation incorporated unique molecular identifiers. TCRdb independently ran MiXCR on the PCR reads; one entry per CDR3 protein. The table includes around 420,000 distinct CDR3 sequences, 16% detected once. The CDR3 is made up of 21 amino acids. Trimming took 3 bases from V and 0 from J; bases not matched to a gene: 18. This material consisted of PBMCs, mostly from graft donor cells, taken 360 days after TCRalphabeta/CD19-depleted stem cell transplant. V usage is TRBV12-3 or TRBV12-4 and J usage is TRBJ2-2, with 8 bases fitting TRBD2. The source of this sequence is a boy younger than two who had a stem cell transplant for Wiskott-Aldrich syndrome, so the T cells may come from the graft donor. The CDR3 nucleotides are TGTGCCAGCAGTTTCCGACGGGAGGGCCGCGCGTCCCTATCGAACACCGGGGAGCTGTTTTTT. Its protein is CASSFRREGRASLSNTGELFF.